Below, 23 T cell receptor beta chains from the same sample are listed, as sequenced in a study of T-cell reconstitution after alpha-beta-depleted transplantation in children. As it was prepared, the TCRbeta library received unique molecular identifiers. TCRdb redid the calling of the PCR reads with MiXCR, one entry per CDR3 protein. The sample shows roughly 280,000 distinct CDR3 sequences, around 10% of them seen only once. Source: peripheral blood, taken 180 days after TCRalphabeta/CD19-depleted stem cell transplant. The receptors stem from a male patient aged 2-15 years who had a stem cell transplant for chronic granulomatous disease, so the T cells may come from the graft donor.

This clonotype was detected many times. This chain uses TRBV20-1 with TRBJ2-7; D gene ambiguous. Germline CDR1 is DFQATT and CDR2 is SNEGSKA (reference sequence). Trimming cost V 5 bases and J 4 bases, with 12 bases left between them. The CDR3 covers 12 residues. The CDR3 here is CSAGFATYEQYF. CDR3 nucleotides: TGCAGTGCTGGGTTTGCTACTTACGAGCAGTACTTC.

This clonotype was counted many times. The chain recombines TRBV20-1 with TRBJ2-3; D gene ambiguous. The CDR3 extends over 12 amino acids. The germline CDR1 and CDR2 sequences are DFQATT and SNEGSKA (reference sequence). V lost 3 bases, J lost 4 bases, and 8 bases lay in between. The chain's CDR3 is CSASRHSDTQYF. The CDR3 region has the DNA TGCAGTGCTAGTCGGCATTCAGATACGCAGTATTTT.

As concerns this clonotype: A read error is likely, as this CDR3 ends without the conserved phenylalanine or tryptophan. J is TRBJ1-1 and V is TRBV25-1; D possibly corresponds to TRBD1 (5 bases). This CDR3 spans 14 amino acids. The V end was cut by 5 bases, the J end by 6 bases, with 16 bases between. Germline lookup yields CDR1 MGHDK and CDR2 SYGVNS. CDR3 in DNA: TGTGCCAGCAGTTCATTTCAGGGAGTCTCTGAAGCTTTCTTA. Protein: CASSSFQGVSEAFL.

The rearrangement joins TRBV7-8 to TRBJ2-1; maybe TRBD1 (5 bases). The germline V gene encodes CDR1 SGHVS and CDR2 FQNEAQ. Trimming took 5 bases from V and 5 from J, leaving 16 bases between them. CDR3 length: 15 residues. CDR3 DNA sequence: TGTGCCAGCAGCCCTGACCACACAGGTCACAATGAGCAGTTCTTC. This encodes CASSPDHTGHNEQFF.

This chain connects TRBV28 to TRBJ2-7, with TRBD2 identical over 7 bases. The trim removed 5 bases at V and 7 bases at J, leaving 14 bases unmatched. Germline V gene lookup returns CDR1 MDHEN and CDR2 SYDVKM. CDR3 size: 15 residues. The CDR3 DNA reads as TGTGCCAGCAGTGCCCGGAGTAGCGGGCGTCGGGAGCAGTACTTC. Translating gives CASSARSSGRREQYF.

This chain uses TRBV20-1 with TRBJ1-1, with a possible D match to TRBD1 (6 bases). Germline-derived CDR1 and CDR2 are DFQATT and SNEGSKA (reference sequence). The CDR3 totals 15 residues. V was clipped by 3 bases and J by 4 bases, with 18 bases between them. The CDR3 is CSASSPQGWGTEAFF. DNA of the CDR3: TGCAGTGCTAGTTCCCCCCAGGGGTGGGGCACTGAAGCTTTCTTT.

The table lists this clonotype with many counts. The chain joins TRBV11-2 to TRBJ1-2; D is ambiguous. The CDR3 totals 14 residues. V lost 0 bases to trimming and J lost 4 bases, with 9 bases between them. CDR1 is SGHAT, CDR2 FQNNGV, per germline. CDR3 in DNA: TGTGCCAGCAGCTTAGACCCGTTTCTCTATGGCTACACCTTC. Translating gives CASSLDPFLYGYTF.

In its sample, this clonotype was seen many times. V gene TRBV19 combines with J gene TRBJ2-6; no definite D call. Germline loops: CDR1 LNHDA, CDR2 SQIVND (reference sequence). The CDR3 length is 14 residues. Between the trimmed V and J ends, which lost 5 bases and 4 bases, there was a span of 9 bases. CDR3 in amino acids: CASSVALGANVLTF. The CDR3 DNA follows: TGTGCCAGTAGTGTGGCTCTGGGGGCCAACGTCCTGACTTTC.

This clonotype was observed at least ten times. This chain joins TRBV12-3 or TRBV12-4 and TRBJ2-7, with D possibly TRBD1 on 5 matching bases. CDR3 length: 13 residues. Trimming removed 8 bases at V and 7 bases at J, with 18 bases between. The CDR3 spells CASSSPPRTEQYF. The CDR3 DNA follows: TGTGCCAGCTCTTCCCCACCACGGACAGAGCAGTACTTC.

This clonotype was detected ten times or more. The rearrangement links TRBV20-1 to TRBJ2-1; D perhaps matches TRBD2 (6 bases). The germline CDR1 and CDR2 sequences are DFQATT and SNEGSKA (reference sequence). V was shortened by 2 bases and J by 0 bases, with 17 bases between the two germline ends. This CDR3 has 17 amino acids. The DNA for the CDR3 is TGCAGTGCTAGAAGCCTACCTAGCGAAAGCTCCTACAATGAGCAGTTCTTC. Translation: CSARSLPSESSYNEQFF.

The table lists this clonotype with many counts. The chain employs TRBV5-1 and TRBJ2-5, with D possibly TRBD2 on 6 matching bases. Per germline, CDR1 SGHRS and CDR2 YFSETQ. With 5 bases removed from V and 4 bases from J, the gap between germline ends came to 18 bases. This CDR3 is 15 amino acids long. CDR3 loop: CASRTRDLGPETQYF. As DNA, the CDR3 is TGCGCCAGCAGGACGCGGGACCTGGGGCCAGAGACCCAGTACTTC.

Many counts were recorded for this clonotype. V and J are TRBV3-1 and TRBJ2-1, with TRBD1 matching over 7 bases. In germline, CDR1 is LGHDT, CDR2 YNNKEL (reference sequence). The CDR3 length is 15 residues. J was trimmed by 6 bases and V by 4 bases; bases with no gene match: 9. CDR3 bases: TGTGCCAGCAGCCGCATGGGACAGATATCCAATGAGCAGTTCTTC. Translation gives CASSRMGQISNEQFF.

In its sample, this clonotype was seen a few times. The chain recombines TRBV6-5 with TRBJ1-4, with TRBD1 matching over 8 bases. The CDR3 is 13 amino acids. Germline values: CDR1 MNHEY, CDR2 SVGAGI. V shed 2 bases, J shed 7 bases, and the junction held 0 bases outside the gene matches. CDR3 protein: CASSYDRGEKLFF. In DNA form, the CDR3 reads TGTGCCAGCAGTTACGACAGGGGTGAAAAACTGTTTTTT.

Details on this clonotype: Since a much larger clone is just one base distant, this may be a read error. The V and J genes are TRBV29-1 and TRBJ1-1; possibly TRBD1 for D (6 bases). The length of the CDR3 is 11 residues. CDR1 SQVTM and CDR2 ANQGSEA come from the germline V gene. The V and J ends lost 5 bases and 6 bases respectively, with 10 bases between them. The DNA for the CDR3 is TGCAGCGTTAAAGCAGGGGCTGAAGCTTTCTTT. This gives the protein CSVKAGAEAFF.

This clonotype was found many times. The rearrangement uses TRBV20-1 and TRBJ2-1; TRBD2 matches at 8 bases. J lost 0 bases, V lost 0 bases, and 13 bases had no gene match. CDR3 length: 19 amino acids. Germline CDR1 reads DFQATT; CDR2 reads SNEGSKA (reference sequence). The CDR3 reads CSARELTSGYQSSYNEQFF. CDR3 DNA sequence: TGCAGTGCTAGAGAACTTACTAGCGGCTACCAGAGCTCCTACAATGAGCAGTTCTTC.

This clonotype appeared many times. The chain combines TRBV6-1 with TRBJ2-1; D is uncertain. V lost 7 bases and J 0 bases, leaving 10 bases between the germline ends. CDR3 size: 14 residues. Germline V gene sequence: CDR1 MNHNS, CDR2 SASEGT. The CDR3 DNA reads as TGTGCCAGCACTCCGTATAGCTCCTACAATGAGCAGTTCTTC. Its translation is CASTPYSSYNEQFF.

This clonotype was detected many times. The chain is built from TRBV7-9 and TRBJ1-1, with TRBD1 identical over 7 bases. Germline V lookup: CDR1 SEHNR, CDR2 FQNEAQ (reference sequence). V was clipped by 5 bases and J by 4 bases; unmatched bases: 7. This CDR3 region has 14 residues. The CDR3 DNA sequence: TGTGCCAGCAGCACCCCAACAGGGGTCACTGAAGCTTTCTTT. The encoded protein is CASSTPTGVTEAFF.

In the case of this clonotype: It may be a read error: a sequence one base away is much more abundant. The chain joins TRBV5-1 to TRBJ2-5; D may match TRBD1 or TRBD2 (6 bases each). From germline, CDR1 is SGHRS and CDR2 YFSETQ. The CDR3 has 13 amino acids. CDR3 in amino acids: CASSWGAGETHYF. The CDR3, as DNA: TGCGCCAGCAGCTGGGGGGCCGGGGAGACCCATTACTTC.

In its sample, this clonotype was seen many times. The chain couples TRBV12-3 or TRBV12-4 to TRBJ2-7; 9 nucleotides align to TRBD1. V shed 2 bases, J shed 6 bases, and the junction held 2 bases outside the gene matches. The CDR3 runs 13 residues. For the CDR3, the DNA is TGTGCCAGCAGTTTAAGGGGACAGGGCGAGCAGTACTTC. Encoded protein: CASSLRGQGEQYF.

This clonotype has a count of ten or more. The rearrangement joins TRBV29-1 to TRBJ1-1, with D maybe TRBD1 (5 bases). The CDR3 spans 14 residues. Germline V gives CDR1 SQVTM, CDR2 ANQGSEA. V lost 0 bases to trimming and J lost 1 base, with 9 bases between them. The CDR3 bases are TGCAGCGTTGAAGAGGGGACGGGGAACACTGAAGCTTTCTTT. This translates into CSVEEGTGNTEAFF.

At least ten counts were recorded for this clonotype. The chain couples TRBV28 to TRBJ1-5; D not resolved. Germline assignment: CDR1 MDHEN and CDR2 SYDVKM. Trimming took off 6 bases at V and 1 base at J, with 10 bases between the two ends. The CDR3 is made up of 14 amino acids. The CDR3 DNA reads TGTGCCAGCAGACAAACAGCAAGCAATCAGCCCCAGCATTTT. Protein: CASRQTASNQPQHF.

This clonotype was seen at least ten times. The chain carries TRBV28 and TRBJ2-1; D may be TRBD1 or TRBD2 (5 bases each). This CDR3 has 13 amino acids. Trimming shortened V by 4 bases and J by 10 bases, and 14 bases separated the two germline ends. Germline loops: CDR1 MDHEN, CDR2 SYDVKM. The CDR3 is CASSWANRGEQFF. As DNA, the CDR3 is TGTGCCAGCAGTTGGGCTAATCGGGGCGAGCAGTTCTTC. The whole variable domain, remainder taken from reference TRBV28 and TRBJ2-1, is DVKVTQSSRYLVKRTGEKVFLECVQDMDHENMFWYRQDPGLGLRLIYFSYDVKMKEKGDIPEGYSVSREKKERFSLILESASTNQTSMYLCASSWANRGEQFFGPGTRLTVL.

In nucleotides, the CDR3 is TGTGCCAGCTCAAATCCTTTGGGACTAGCGTCGAGAGAGCAGTACTTC. Its translation is CASSNPLGLASREQYF. The chain is built from TRBV18 and TRBJ2-7; TRBD2 matches 10 bases. The CDR3 totals 16 residues. Trimming at V came to 5 bases and at J to 7 bases, leaving 14 bases not matched to a gene. CDR1 is KGHSH and CDR2 is LQKENI in the germline V gene.